This TCR beta chain derives from a study of blood T cell repertoires in COVID-19. The ends were cut back, 2 bases at V and 5 bases at J, with 6 bases in the middle. The CDR3 contains 11 residues. CDR1 and CDR2 (germline): DFQATT, SNEGSKA (reference sequence). Recruitment covered 25 or so US areas and drew participants whose ages spanned roughly 18 to 100 years. The table came from immunoSEQ multiplex PCR; TCRdb's copy has only in-frame clones and leaves some out. This sample has roughly 430,000 clones, with 88% found just once. This clonotype was sampled from a woman in her forties with acute COVID-19. J is TRBJ2-5 and V is TRBV20-1, with D hard to call. Specimen: PBMCs or T cells enriched from blood (not recorded which). CDR3 nucleotide sequence: TGCAGTGCTAGAAACATGGAGACCCAGTACTTC. Translated: CSARNMETQYF.